The clone carrying this T cell receptor beta chain was recorded a few times. The antigen is undetermined. This specimen comes from a study of OX40 agonist ivuxolimab in advanced cancers. CDR1 ENHRY and CDR2 SYGVKD come from the germline V gene. Trimming cost V 4 bases and J 8 bases, with 17 bases left between them. The CDR3 has 14 residues. Clones were read by immunoSEQ multiplex PCR, and TCRdb kept only the in-frame ones, dropping some. The table lists 77,000 or so clones, 90% of them singletons. Overall study results and limits: Compared with others, partial responders at 0.1-3.0 mg/kg displayed clonal expansion among the lowest. Some of the nonresponding patients also showed low levels of normalized T-cell clonal expansion. The study observed clonal expansion of CD4+ and CD8+ blood T cells by week 6 at 0.1 to 3.0 mg/kg.

Sequencing used CD4+ or CD8+ T cells sorted from blood, obtained in a trial of the OX40 agonist ivuxolimab. The chain recombines TRBV10-3 with TRBJ1-1; TRBD1 is a possible D gene (6 bases). This TCR was recovered from an adult with an advanced solid tumor such as melanoma, head and neck, liver or kidney cancer. CDR3 nucleotide sequence: TGTGCCATCAGTGGAGGTGGGGGCCGAGGAGAAGCTTTCTTT. Its protein is CAISGGGGRGEAFF.